The clone carrying this T cell receptor beta chain was counted a few times. Antigen specificity is unknown. This sample was taken from a study of post-analysis software for immune sequencing data. Study at large: The cohort encompassed relapsing-remitting, secondary progressive and progressive-relapsing multiple sclerosis disease courses.

Study-wide points: Strong co-clustering by F measure linked samples that shared a preparation batch. Significantly lower normalized Chao1 diversity was found in patients with multiple sclerosis relative to controls. When patients were compared with controls, roughly five TRBV segments were more frequent, TRBV5-6, TRBV5-1 and TRBV20-1 among them.

With 3 bases removed from V and 2 bases from J, the gap between germline ends came to 11 bases. The CDR3 spans 14 residues. Incorporated into the TCR beta cDNA libraries were unique molecular identifiers, which served to reduce PCR and sequencing biases. The authors obtained approximately 460,000 cDNA molecules from roughly 1.1 to 9.2 million T cells. TCRdb fed the PCR reads into MiXCR, producing one record per CDR3 protein. The table has 350,000 to 450,000 distinct CDR3 sequences, approximately 38% seen once. Material for sequencing was blood. This clonotype was sampled from a girl between 10 and 17 years old with multiple sclerosis. This chain uses TRBV12-3 or TRBV12-4 with TRBJ2-7; D may match TRBD1 or TRBD2 (6 bases each). DNA of the CDR3: TGTGCCAGCAGTTTGGAGGGGGTGGCCTACGAGCAGTACTTC. Residues: CASSLEGVAYEQYF.